What follows are 7 T cell receptor beta chains derived from one specimen sequenced in a study of T-cell reconstitution after alpha-beta-depleted transplantation in children. TCRbeta library construction was performed incorporating unique molecular identifiers. TCRdb itself ran the PCR reads through MiXCR, one entry per CDR3 protein. The sample has approximately 240,000 distinct CDR3 sequences; 9.5% to 13% are singletons. The starting material was PBMCs, obtained before TCRalphabeta/CD19-depleted stem cell transplant. The receptors here all came from a child in the first two years of life with acute myeloid leukemia, due to receive a stem cell transplant.

At least ten counts were recorded for this clonotype. The rearrangement joins TRBV28 to TRBJ2-7, with TRBD1 matching 9 bases. From germline, CDR1 is MDHEN and CDR2 SYDVKM. The CDR3 loop spans 15 amino acids. After removal of 3 bases from V and 4 bases from J, the junction contained 7 bases not matched to a gene. The CDR3, as DNA: TGTGCCAGCAGTTTGGCGGGACAGGGTGGGTACGAGCAGTACTTC. Encoded protein: CASSLAGQGGYEQYF. The full variable domain, with the rest looked up from reference TRBV28 and TRBJ2-7, is DVKVTQSSRYLVKRTGEKVFLECVQDMDHENMFWYRQDPGLGLRLIYFSYDVKMKEKGDIPEGYSVSREKKERFSLILESASTNQTSMYLCASSLAGQGGYEQYFGPGTRLTVT.

This clonotype appeared many times. The chain recombines TRBV25-1 with TRBJ2-7; no reliable D call. Germline V CDR1 and CDR2: MGHDK, SYGVNS. V lost 3 bases, J lost 0 bases, and 12 bases lay in between. This CDR3 region has 15 residues. Here the CDR3 reads CASSDGSPISYEQYF. CDR3 in DNA: TGTGCCAGCAGTGATGGAAGTCCGATCTCCTACGAGCAGTACTTC.

This clonotype was picked up many times. The V gene is TRBV7-9, the J gene TRBJ2-1, with TRBD2 identical over 9 bases. The V segment lost 5 bases and the J segment 8 bases; nucleotides outside the gene matches: 10. The CDR3 consists of 15 residues. CDR1 and CDR2 (germline): SEHNR, FQNEAQ (reference sequence). The CDR3 reads CASSNRLAEEDEQFF. The CDR3 nucleotides read TGTGCCAGCAGCAATAGACTAGCGGAGGAGGATGAGCAGTTCTTC.

Of note for this clonotype: At one end the junction does not follow the germline gene, possibly because of a read error. This CDR3 reads CASSTVLAGVDNEQLF. CDR3 DNA: TGTGCCAGCAGTACCGTACTAGCGGGAGTTGACAATGAGCAGCTCTTC. This chain links TRBV27 with TRBJ2-1; TRBD2 matches 11 bases. The CDR3 is 16 residues long. The germline gives CDR1 MNHEY, CDR2 SMNVEV (reference sequence).

This clonotype has a count of ten or more. The J gene is TRBJ2-6, the V gene TRBV9; 7 bases align to TRBD1. Unmatched junction bases numbered 5, after V lost 0 bases and J lost 2 bases. CDR3 length equals 17 residues. The germline V gene encodes CDR1 SGDLS and CDR2 YYNGEE. The DNA for the CDR3 is TGTGCCAGCAGCGTAGGAATAGGGGGCGCTGGGGCCAACGTCCTGACTTTC. Protein product: CASSVGIGGAGANVLTF.

As DNA, the CDR3 is TGTGCCAGCAACGGGGACCACGAGCAGTACTTC. It encodes CASNGDHEQYF. This chain links TRBV11-2 with TRBJ2-7; perhaps D is TRBD1 or TRBD2 (5 bases each). The V end lost 7 bases, the J end lost 5 bases, and 9 bases lay between the germline ends. The CDR3 is made up of 11 amino acids. CDR1 and CDR2 (germline): SGHAT, FQNNGV.

This clonotype was seen at least ten times. J is TRBJ2-1 and V is TRBV5-1; 8 nucleotides line up with TRBD2. Trimming took 6 bases from V and 7 from J; bases not matched to a gene: 12. CDR3 length equals 15 residues. CDR1 SGHRS and CDR2 YFSETQ come from the germline V gene. CDR3 amino acids: CASIFDPGLGNEQFF. As DNA, the CDR3 is TGCGCCAGCATCTTTGACCCGGGACTAGGAAATGAGCAGTTCTTC.